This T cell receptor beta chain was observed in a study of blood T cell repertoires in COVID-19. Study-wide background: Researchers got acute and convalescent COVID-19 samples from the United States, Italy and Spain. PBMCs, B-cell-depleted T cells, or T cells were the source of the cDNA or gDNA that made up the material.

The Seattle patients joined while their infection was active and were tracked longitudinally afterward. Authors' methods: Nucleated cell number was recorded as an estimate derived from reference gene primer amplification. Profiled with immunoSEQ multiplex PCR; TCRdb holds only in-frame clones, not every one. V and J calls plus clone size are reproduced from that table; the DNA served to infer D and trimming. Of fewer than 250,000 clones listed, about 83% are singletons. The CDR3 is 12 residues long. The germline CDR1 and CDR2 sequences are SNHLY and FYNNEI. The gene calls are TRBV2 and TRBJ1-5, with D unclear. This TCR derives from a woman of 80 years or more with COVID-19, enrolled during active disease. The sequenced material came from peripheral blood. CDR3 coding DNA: TGTGCTAGTGGCCGGGAATATCAGCCCCAGCATTTT. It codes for CASGREYQPQHF. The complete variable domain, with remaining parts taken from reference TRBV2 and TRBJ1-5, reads EPEVTQTPSHQVTQMGQEVILRCVPISNHLYFYWYRQILGQKVEFLVSFYNNEISEKSEIFDDQFSVERPDGSNFTLKIRSTKLEDSAMYFCASGREYQPQHFGDGTRLSIL.